The rows below give T cell receptor beta chains drawn from one sample of a study of shared clonotypes between healthy human individuals. Here immunoSEQ multiplex PCR was the method, and the copy in TCRdb shows in-frame clones only, minus some. The table lists over a million clones, over 95% of them singletons. Sequenced material: naive CD4+ T cells sorted from blood. The origin of the receptors is a man under 40 in good health. The CDR3 runs from the conserved cysteine through the conserved F or W. The order of the fields is D gene, J gene, V gene, clone size, CDR3 protein, CDR3 DNA. The D gene is left open where the match is weak. Clone size is shown for a subset of rows, as once, few, many or a class of expanded clone.

NA	TRBJ1-5	TRBV19	NA	CASSTRVPNQPQHF	TGTGCCAGTAGTACCAGGGTTCCTAATCAGCCCCAGCATTTT
NA	TRBJ2-5	TRBV27	NA	CASSPRRGETQYF	TGTGCCAGCAGCCCCAGGAGAGGGGAGACCCAGTACTTC
NA	TRBJ2-1	TRBV6-1	once	CASSVYRGEQFF	TGTGCCAGCAGCGTTTATAGGGGTGAGCAGTTCTTC
TRBD1	TRBJ2-7	TRBV29-1	NA	CSVLLTGGYEQYF	TGCAGCGTGCTGCTGACAGGGGGCTACGAGCAGTACTTC
NA	TRBJ1-4	TRBV7-2	NA	CASSPSRDHEKLFF	TGTGCCAGCAGCCCCTCCCGGGACCATGAAAAACTGTTTTTT
TRBD2	TRBJ2-5	TRBV9	NA	CASSSGGLAGVETQYF	TGTGCCAGCAGCTCAGGAGGGCTAGCGGGAGTTGAGACCCAGTACTTC
TRBD1	TRBJ2-5	TRBV6-5	NA	CASCDRAETQYF	TGTGCCAGTTGTGACAGGGCCGAGACCCAGTACTTC
TRBD2	TRBJ2-5	TRBV6-1	NA	CASSGPEGPGGTQYF	TGTGCCAGCAGTGGTCCGGAGGGACCGGGGGGGACCCAGTACTTC
NA	TRBJ2-7	TRBV7-2	NA	CASSRGLSGDYEQYF	TGTGCCAGCAGCCGGGGACTCTCCGGTGACTACGAGCAGTACTTC
NA	TRBJ1-5	TRBV9	NA	CASSVDPGNQPQHF	TGTGCCAGCAGCGTAGATCCGGGTAATCAGCCCCAGCATTTT
NA	TRBJ2-2	TRBV28	NA	CASSLFTGELFF	TGTGCCAGCAGTTTGTTCACCGGGGAGCTGTTTTTT
TRBD2	TRBJ2-2	TRBV7-6	NA	CASSLTSGKPPGELFF	TGTGCCAGCAGCTTGACTAGCGGGAAGCCCCCGGGGGAGCTGTTTTTT
TRBD1	TRBJ2-7	TRBV28	once	CASSFATGGQYEQYF	TGTGCCAGCAGTTTCGCGACAGGGGGCCAGTACGAGCAGTACTTC
TRBD2	TRBJ2-7	TRBV28	NA	CASSFLPQTSGRAVPEQYF	TGTGCCAGCAGTTTCCTCCCCCAGACTAGCGGGAGGGCCGTCCCCGAGCAGTACTTC
TRBD2	TRBJ2-2	TRBV7-2	NA	CASSLTSGRVGELFF	TGTGCCAGCAGCCTCACTAGCGGGAGAGTCGGGGAGCTGTTTTTT